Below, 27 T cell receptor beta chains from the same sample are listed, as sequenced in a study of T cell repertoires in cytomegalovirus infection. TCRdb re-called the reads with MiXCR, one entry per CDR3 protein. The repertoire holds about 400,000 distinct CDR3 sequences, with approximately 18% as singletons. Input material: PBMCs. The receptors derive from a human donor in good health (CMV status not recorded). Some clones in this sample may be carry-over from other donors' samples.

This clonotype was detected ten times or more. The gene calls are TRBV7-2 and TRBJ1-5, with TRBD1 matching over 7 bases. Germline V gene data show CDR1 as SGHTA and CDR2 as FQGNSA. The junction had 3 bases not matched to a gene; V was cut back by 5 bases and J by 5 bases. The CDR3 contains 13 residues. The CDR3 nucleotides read TGTGCCAGCAGCCGACAGGGTGATCAGCCCCAGCATTTT. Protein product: CASSRQGDQPQHF.

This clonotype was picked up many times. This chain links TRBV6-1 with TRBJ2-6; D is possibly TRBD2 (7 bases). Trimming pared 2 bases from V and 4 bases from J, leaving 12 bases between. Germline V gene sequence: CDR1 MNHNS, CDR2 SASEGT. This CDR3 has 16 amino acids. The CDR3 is CASSERGGDGANVLTF. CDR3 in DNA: TGTGCCAGCAGTGAAAGAGGGGGGGACGGGGCCAACGTCCTGACTTTC.

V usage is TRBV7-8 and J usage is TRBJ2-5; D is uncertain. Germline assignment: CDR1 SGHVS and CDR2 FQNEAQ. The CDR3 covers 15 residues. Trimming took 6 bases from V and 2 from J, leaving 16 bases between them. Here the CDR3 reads CASSRDGPVQETQYF. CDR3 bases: TGTGCCAGCAGTCGTGACGGACCTGTACAAGAGACCCAGTACTTC. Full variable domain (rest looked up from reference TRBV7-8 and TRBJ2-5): GAGVSQSPRYKVAKRGQDVALRCDPISGHVSLFWYQQALGQGPEFLTYFQNEAQLDKSGLPSDRFFAERPEGSVSTLKIQRTQQEDSAVYLCASSRDGPVQETQYFGPGTRLLVL.

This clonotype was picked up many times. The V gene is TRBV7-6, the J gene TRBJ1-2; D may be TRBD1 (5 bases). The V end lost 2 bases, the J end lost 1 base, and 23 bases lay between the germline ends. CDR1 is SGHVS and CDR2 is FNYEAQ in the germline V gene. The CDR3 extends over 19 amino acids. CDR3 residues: CASSLSAIFGDRGNYGYTF. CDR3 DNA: TGTGCCAGCAGCTTATCGGCCATATTCGGGGACCGGGGTAACTATGGCTACACCTTC.

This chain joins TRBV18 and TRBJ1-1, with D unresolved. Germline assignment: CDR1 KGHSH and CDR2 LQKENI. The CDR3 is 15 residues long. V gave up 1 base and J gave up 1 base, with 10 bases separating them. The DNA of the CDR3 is TGTGCCAGCTCACCACGGGCACAGCCGAACACTGAAGCTTTCTTT. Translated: CASSPRAQPNTEAFF. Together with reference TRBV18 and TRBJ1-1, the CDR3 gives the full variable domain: NAGVMQNPRHLVRRRGQEARLRCSPMKGHSHVYWYRQLPEEGLKFMVYLQKENIIDESGMPKERFSAEFPKEGPSILRIQQVVRGDSAAYFCASSPRAQPNTEAFFGQGTRLTVV.

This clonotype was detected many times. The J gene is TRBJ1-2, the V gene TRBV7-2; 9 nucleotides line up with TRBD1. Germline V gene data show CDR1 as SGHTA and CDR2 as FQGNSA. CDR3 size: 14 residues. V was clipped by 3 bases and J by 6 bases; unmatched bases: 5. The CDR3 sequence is CASSFHTGGDGYTF. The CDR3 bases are TGTGCCAGCAGCTTTCACACAGGGGGCGATGGCTACACCTTC. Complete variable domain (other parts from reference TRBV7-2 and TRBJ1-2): GAGVSQSPSNKVTEKGKDVELRCDPISGHTALYWYRQSLGQGLEFLIYFQGNSAPDKSGLPSDRFSAERTGGSVSTLTIQRTQQEDSAVYLCASSFHTGGDGYTFGSGTRLTVV.

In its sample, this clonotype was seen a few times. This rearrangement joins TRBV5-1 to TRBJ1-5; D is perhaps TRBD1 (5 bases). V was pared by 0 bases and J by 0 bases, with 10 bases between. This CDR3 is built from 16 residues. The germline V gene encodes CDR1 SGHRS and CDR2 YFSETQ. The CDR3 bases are TGCGCCAGCAGCTTGGGGGACCTGTATAGCAATCAGCCCCAGCATTTT. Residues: CASSLGDLYSNQPQHF.

In nucleotides, the CDR3 is TGTGCCAGCAGTGAAGGGCTAGTGCTTTCCGGGGAGCTGTTTTTT. Translating gives CASSEGLVLSGELFF. The rearrangement links TRBV2 to TRBJ2-2; D is ambiguous. The CDR3 runs to 15 residues. In germline, CDR1 is SNHLY, CDR2 FYNNEI. Trimming removed 1 base at V and 6 bases at J, with 12 bases between.

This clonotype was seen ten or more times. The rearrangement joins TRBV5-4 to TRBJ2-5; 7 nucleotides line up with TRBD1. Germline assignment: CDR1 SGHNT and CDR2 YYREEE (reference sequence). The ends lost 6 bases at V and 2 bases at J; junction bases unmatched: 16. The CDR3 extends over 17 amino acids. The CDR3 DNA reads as TGTGCCAGCAACTCTGGGGGAGTAGGGACAGCACAAGAGACCCAGTACTTC. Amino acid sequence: CASNSGGVGTAQETQYF.

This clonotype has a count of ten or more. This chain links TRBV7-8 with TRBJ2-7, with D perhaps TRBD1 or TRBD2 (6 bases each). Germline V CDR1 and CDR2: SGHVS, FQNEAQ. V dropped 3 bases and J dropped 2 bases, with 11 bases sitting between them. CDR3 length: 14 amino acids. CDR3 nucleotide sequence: TGTGCCAGCAGCTTGTTCGGGGGCCCCTACGAGCAGTACTTC. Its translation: CASSLFGGPYEQYF. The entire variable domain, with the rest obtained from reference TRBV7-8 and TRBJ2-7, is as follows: GAGVSQSPRYKVAKRGQDVALRCDPISGHVSLFWYQQALGQGPEFLTYFQNEAQLDKSGLPSDRFFAERPEGSVSTLKIQRTQQEDSAVYLCASSLFGGPYEQYFGPGTRLTVT.

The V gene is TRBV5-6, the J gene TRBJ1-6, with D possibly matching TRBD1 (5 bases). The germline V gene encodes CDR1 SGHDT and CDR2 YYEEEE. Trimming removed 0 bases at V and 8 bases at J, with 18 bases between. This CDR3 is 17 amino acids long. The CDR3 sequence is CASSLEGGRGHDSPLHF. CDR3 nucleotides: TGTGCCAGCAGCTTGGAAGGTGGTCGGGGCCATGATTCACCCCTCCACTTT.

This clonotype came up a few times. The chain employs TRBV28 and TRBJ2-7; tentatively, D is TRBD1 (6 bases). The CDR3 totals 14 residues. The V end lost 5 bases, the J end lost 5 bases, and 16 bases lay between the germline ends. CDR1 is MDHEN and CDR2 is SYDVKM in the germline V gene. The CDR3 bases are TGTGCCAGCAGTCCGGCGACAGGTCCCCACGAGCAGTACTTC. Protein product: CASSPATGPHEQYF.

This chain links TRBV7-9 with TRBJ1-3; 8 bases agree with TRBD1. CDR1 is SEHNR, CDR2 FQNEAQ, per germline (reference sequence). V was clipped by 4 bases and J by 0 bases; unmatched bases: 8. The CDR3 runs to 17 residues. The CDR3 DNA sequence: TGTGCCAGCAGCTCCCCCCGGACAGGGCGCTCTGGAAACACCATATATTTT. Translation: CASSSPRTGRSGNTIYF.

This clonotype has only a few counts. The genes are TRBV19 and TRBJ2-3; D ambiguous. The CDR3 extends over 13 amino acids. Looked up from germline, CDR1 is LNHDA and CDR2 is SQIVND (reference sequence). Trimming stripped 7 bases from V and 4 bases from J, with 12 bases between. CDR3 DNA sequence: TGTGCCAGTAACAACCGCCGCGCAGATACGCAGTATTTT. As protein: CASNNRRADTQYF.

CDR3 loop: CASSWKQADTQYF. CDR3 coding DNA: TGCGCCAGCAGCTGGAAACAGGCAGATACGCAGTATTTT. This chain uses TRBV5-1 with TRBJ2-3; D is perhaps TRBD1 (5 bases). Germline CDR1 SGHRS, CDR2 YFSETQ. V lost 3 bases and J lost 4, with 9 bases in between. The CDR3 length is 13 residues.

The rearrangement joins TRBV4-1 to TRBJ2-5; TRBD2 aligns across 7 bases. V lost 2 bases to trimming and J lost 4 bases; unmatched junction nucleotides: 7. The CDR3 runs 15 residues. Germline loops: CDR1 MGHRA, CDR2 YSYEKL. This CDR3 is CASSQSRGSGETQYF. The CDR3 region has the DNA TGCGCCAGCAGCCAATCGCGGGGGAGTGGAGAGACCCAGTACTTC.

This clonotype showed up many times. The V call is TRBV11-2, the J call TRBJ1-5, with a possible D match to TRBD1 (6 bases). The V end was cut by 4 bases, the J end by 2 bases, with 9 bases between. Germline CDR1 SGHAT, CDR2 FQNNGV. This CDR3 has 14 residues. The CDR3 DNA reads TGTGCCAGCAGCTCCCGGACAGGCAATCAGCCCCAGCATTTT. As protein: CASSSRTGNQPQHF.

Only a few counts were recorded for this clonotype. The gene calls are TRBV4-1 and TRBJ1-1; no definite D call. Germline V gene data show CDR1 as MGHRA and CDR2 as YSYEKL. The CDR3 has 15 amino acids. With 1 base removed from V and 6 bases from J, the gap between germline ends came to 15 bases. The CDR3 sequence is CASSQVTRRIAEAFF. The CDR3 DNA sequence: TGCGCCAGCAGCCAAGTTACGCGGAGAATCGCTGAAGCTTTCTTT.

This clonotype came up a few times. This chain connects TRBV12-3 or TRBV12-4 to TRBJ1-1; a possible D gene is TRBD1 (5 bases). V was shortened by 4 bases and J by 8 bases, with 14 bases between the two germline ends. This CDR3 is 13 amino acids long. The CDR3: CASSSGQAVEAFF. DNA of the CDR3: TGTGCCAGCAGTTCGGGGCAGGCGGTGGAAGCTTTCTTT.

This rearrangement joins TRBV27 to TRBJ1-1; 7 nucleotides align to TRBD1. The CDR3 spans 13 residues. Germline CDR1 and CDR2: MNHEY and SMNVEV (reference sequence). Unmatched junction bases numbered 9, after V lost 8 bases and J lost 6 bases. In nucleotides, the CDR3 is TGTGCCAGCGCCTTACAGGGGCACTCTGAAGCTTTCTTT. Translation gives CASALQGHSEAFF.

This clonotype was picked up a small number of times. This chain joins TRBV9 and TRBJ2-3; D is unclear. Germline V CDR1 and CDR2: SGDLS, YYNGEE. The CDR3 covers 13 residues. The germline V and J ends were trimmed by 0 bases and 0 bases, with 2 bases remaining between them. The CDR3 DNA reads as TGTGCCAGCAGCGTAGCTAGCACAGATACGCAGTATTTT. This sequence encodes CASSVASTDTQYF.

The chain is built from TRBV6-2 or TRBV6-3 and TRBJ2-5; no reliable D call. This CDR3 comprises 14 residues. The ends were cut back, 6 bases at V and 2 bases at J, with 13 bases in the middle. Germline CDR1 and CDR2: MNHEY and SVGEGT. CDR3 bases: TGTGCCAGCAGAGAAAGTCCAGGACAAGAGACCCAGTACTTC. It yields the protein CASRESPGQETQYF.

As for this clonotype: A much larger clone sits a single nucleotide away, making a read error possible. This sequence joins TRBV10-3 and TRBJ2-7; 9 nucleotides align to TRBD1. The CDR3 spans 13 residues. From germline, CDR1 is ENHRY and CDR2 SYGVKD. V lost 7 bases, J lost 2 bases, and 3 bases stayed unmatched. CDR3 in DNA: TGTGCCATCAAGGGGACAGGGCCCTACGAGCAGTACTTC. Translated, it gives CAIKGTGPYEQYF.

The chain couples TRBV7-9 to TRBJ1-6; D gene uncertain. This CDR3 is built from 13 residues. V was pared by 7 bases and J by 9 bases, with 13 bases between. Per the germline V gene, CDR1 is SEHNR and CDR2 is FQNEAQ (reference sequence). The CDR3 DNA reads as TGTGCCAGCATGGAGGGCCCTAGTTCACCCCTCCACTTT. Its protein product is CASMEGPSSPLHF.

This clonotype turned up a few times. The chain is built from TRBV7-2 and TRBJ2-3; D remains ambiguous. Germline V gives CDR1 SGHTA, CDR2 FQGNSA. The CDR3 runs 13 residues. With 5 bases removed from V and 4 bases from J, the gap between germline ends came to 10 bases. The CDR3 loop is CASSSESSDTQYF. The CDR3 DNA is TGTGCCAGCAGCAGTGAGTCCTCAGATACGCAGTATTTT. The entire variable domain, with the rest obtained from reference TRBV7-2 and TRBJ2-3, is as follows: GAGVSQSPSNKVTEKGKDVELRCDPISGHTALYWYRQSLGQGLEFLIYFQGNSAPDKSGLPSDRFSAERTGGSVSTLTIQRTQQEDSAVYLCASSSESSDTQYFGPGTRLTVL.

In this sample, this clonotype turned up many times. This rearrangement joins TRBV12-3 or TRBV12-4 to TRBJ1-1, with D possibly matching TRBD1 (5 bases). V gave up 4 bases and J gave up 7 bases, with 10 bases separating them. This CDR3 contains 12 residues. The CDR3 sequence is CASSSRGHEAFF. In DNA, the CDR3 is TGTGCCAGCAGTTCCAGAGGACATGAAGCTTTCTTT.

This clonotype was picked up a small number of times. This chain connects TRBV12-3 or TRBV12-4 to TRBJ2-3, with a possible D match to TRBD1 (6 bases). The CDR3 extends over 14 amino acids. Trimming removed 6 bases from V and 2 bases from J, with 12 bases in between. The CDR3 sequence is CASSARTDTDTQYF. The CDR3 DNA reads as TGTGCCAGCAGCGCTCGGACAGACACAGATACGCAGTATTTT.